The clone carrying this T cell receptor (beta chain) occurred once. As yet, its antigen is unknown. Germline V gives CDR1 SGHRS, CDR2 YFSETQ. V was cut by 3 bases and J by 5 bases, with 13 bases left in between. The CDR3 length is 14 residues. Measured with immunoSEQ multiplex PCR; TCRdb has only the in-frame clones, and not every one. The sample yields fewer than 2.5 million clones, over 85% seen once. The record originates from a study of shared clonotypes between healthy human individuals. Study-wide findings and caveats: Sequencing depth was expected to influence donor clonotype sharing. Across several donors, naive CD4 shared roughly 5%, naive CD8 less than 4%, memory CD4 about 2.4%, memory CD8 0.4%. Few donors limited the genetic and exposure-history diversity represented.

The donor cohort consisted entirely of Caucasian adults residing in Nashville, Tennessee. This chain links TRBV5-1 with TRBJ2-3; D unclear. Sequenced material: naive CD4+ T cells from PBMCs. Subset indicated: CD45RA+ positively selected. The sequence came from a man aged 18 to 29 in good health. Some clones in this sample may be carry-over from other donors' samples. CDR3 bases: TGCGCCAGCAGCTGGCAGACCTACGAAGATACGCAGTATTTT. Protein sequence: CASSWQTYEDTQYF. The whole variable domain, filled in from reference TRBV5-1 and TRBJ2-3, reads KAGVTQTPRYLIKTRGQQVTLSCSPISGHRSVSWYQQTPGQGLQFLFEYFSETQRNKGNFPGRFSGRQFSNSRSEMNVSTLELGDSALYLCASSWQTYEDTQYFGPGTRLTVL.